The entry below describes one T cell receptor beta chain. PCR primers comprised 60 Vbeta and 13 Jbeta primers. Data came from immunoSEQ multiplex PCR; TCRdb stores just in-frame clones and leaves some out. Here the sample spans approximately 300,000 clones, around four fifths being singletons. This record belongs to a study of cytomegalovirus exposure and HLA in healthy donors. As for the study in general: One earlier analysis, a look at about 179 million T cells, found some 110 million unique TCR beta sequences.

The CDR3 consists of 14 residues. With V trimmed by 2 bases and J by 6 bases, 5 bases remained unmatched. The germline gives CDR1 MNHEY, CDR2 SMNVEV (reference sequence). The chain employs TRBV27 and TRBJ2-7; 9 bases align to TRBD2. This clonotype was obtained from a woman aged 40 to 55 in good health and CMV-seropositive. What was sequenced was PBMCs. This CDR3 is CASSLLAGIGEQYF. CDR3 nucleotides: TGTGCCAGCAGTTTACTAGCGGGAATTGGCGAGCAGTACTTC.